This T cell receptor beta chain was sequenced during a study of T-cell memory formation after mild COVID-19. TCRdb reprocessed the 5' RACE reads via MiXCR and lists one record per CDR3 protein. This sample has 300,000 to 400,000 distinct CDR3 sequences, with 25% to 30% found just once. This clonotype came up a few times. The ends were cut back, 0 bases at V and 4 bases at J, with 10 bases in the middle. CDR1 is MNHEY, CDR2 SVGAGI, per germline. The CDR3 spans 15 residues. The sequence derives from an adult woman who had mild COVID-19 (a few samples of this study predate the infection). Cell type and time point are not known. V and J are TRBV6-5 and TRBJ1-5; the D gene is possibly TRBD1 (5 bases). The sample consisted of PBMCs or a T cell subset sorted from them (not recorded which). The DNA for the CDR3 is TGTGCCAGCAGTTACTCGAAGCAGGGTAATCAGCCCCAGCATTTT. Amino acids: CASSYSKQGNQPQHF.